The 26 T cell receptor beta chains below all came from one sample that was sequenced in a study of molecular identifiers for immune sequencing clone quantification (dated by TCRdb to about 2018). To prepare the library, PCR was applied. The sample was run on a NextSeq 500. Starting from the raw public reads, TCRdb applied fastp trimming at Q25, assembled clones with MiXCR and retained in-frame beta chains. For every CDR3 protein sequence, its rows merge into one entry that carries the most common genes and DNA. In this sample the table shows hundreds of thousands of distinct CDR3 sequences, 25% of which occur a single time. The ten largest clones add up to about 0.78% of the sample. The sequencing input was naive CD8+ T cells from blood, with Jurkat cell RNA spiked in. This specimen's cell subset or site label, interpreted: FACS-sorted CD8+CD4-CCR7+CD45RA+ naive T cells. These receptors were taken from a human donor in good health. Some libraries in this study had Jurkat cell RNA spiked in.

The chain employs TRBV4-1 and TRBJ2-5; 8 bases are shared with TRBD2. Germline CDR1 is MGHRA and CDR2 is YSYEKL. The V segment lost 4 bases and the J segment 9 bases; nucleotides outside the gene matches: 16. There are 16 residues in the CDR3. The CDR3 sequence: CASSPSPRGAYAAQYF. The CDR3 DNA reads as TGCGCCAGCAGCCCGAGCCCGCGGGGGGCCTATGCGGCCCAGTACTTC.

Ten or more counts support this clonotype. The rearrangement joins TRBV4-2 to TRBJ2-7; 7 nucleotides agree with TRBD2. Trimming at V came to 4 bases and at J to 4 bases, leaving 7 bases not matched to a gene. The CDR3 has 14 residues. Per germline, CDR1 LGHNA and CDR2 YNFKEQ. CDR3 amino acids: CASSPFAGVYEQYF. The CDR3 DNA reads TGTGCCAGCAGCCCCTTTGCGGGAGTGTACGAGCAGTACTTC.

This clonotype occurred a few times. V and J are TRBV13 and TRBJ2-1, with unresolved D. V was cut by 5 bases and J by 1 base, with 12 bases left in between. The CDR3 spans 15 residues. From germline, CDR1 is PRHDT and CDR2 FYEKMQ (reference sequence). CDR3 residues: CASSPPPRSYNEQFF. CDR3 coding DNA: TGTGCCAGCAGCCCACCCCCTAGATCCTACAATGAGCAGTTCTTC.

This clonotype has only a few counts. The genes are TRBV28 and TRBJ2-5, with 8 bases fitting TRBD2. This CDR3 is built from 16 residues. Germline loops: CDR1 MDHEN, CDR2 SYDVKM. V lost 4 bases, J lost 9 bases, and 16 bases stayed unmatched. CDR3 nucleotide sequence: TGTGCCAGCAGTTCCTTCCTAGCGGGTGAGGGGGAGGCCCAGTACTTC. It encodes CASSSFLAGEGEAQYF.

A few counts support this clonotype. This sequence joins TRBV6-2 or TRBV6-3 and TRBJ2-7; D gene unclear. The V gene's germline CDR1 is MNHEY and CDR2 SVGEGT. Between the trimmed V and J ends, which lost 2 bases and 1 base, there was a span of 3 bases. This CDR3 region has 12 residues. CDR3 in amino acids: CASSYPSYEQYF. The CDR3 coding sequence is TGTGCCAGCAGTTACCCGTCCTACGAGCAGTACTTC.

With regard to this clonotype: Possible read error: a much larger clone is one base away. No conserved phenylalanine or tryptophan ends this CDR3, so it is likely a read error. This chain connects TRBV20-1 to TRBJ2-3; D is unclear. The V gene lost 1 base and the J gene lost 6 bases, with 8 bases spanning the gap. The CDR3 has 12 residues. The germline CDR1 and CDR2 sequences are DFQATT and SNEGSKA (reference sequence). The chain's CDR3 is CSARGHPDTQYL. CDR3 sequence (DNA): TGCAGTGCTAGAGGCCACCCCGATACGCAGTATCTT.

This clonotype was counted ten times or more. The chain has TRBV28 and TRBJ2-3; D is possibly TRBD2 (5 bases). Trimming took off 2 bases at V and 0 bases at J, with 9 bases between the two ends. The CDR3 spans 15 residues. Germline-derived CDR1 and CDR2 are MDHEN and SYDVKM. The CDR3 sequence is CASSLIGISTDTQYF. CDR3 bases: TGTGCCAGCAGTTTAATCGGGATCAGCACAGATACGCAGTATTTT. The full variable domain, rest sourced from reference TRBV28 and TRBJ2-3, is DVKVTQSSRYLVKRTGEKVFLECVQDMDHENMFWYRQDPGLGLRLIYFSYDVKMKEKGDIPEGYSVSREKKERFSLILESASTNQTSMYLCASSLIGISTDTQYFGPGTRLTVL.

This clonotype occurred a few times. V usage is TRBV6-2 or TRBV6-3 and J usage is TRBJ1-1; 7 bases line up with TRBD1. The CDR3 spans 15 residues. J lost 1 base, V lost 1 base, and 3 bases had no gene match. Germline CDR1 is MNHEY and CDR2 is SVGEGT. The CDR3 region is CASSYFGTANTEAFF. The CDR3 DNA reads TGTGCCAGCAGTTACTTTGGGACAGCGAACACTGAAGCTTTCTTT.

This clonotype was counted at least ten times. The chain has TRBV18 and TRBJ1-6, with TRBD1 as a possible D gene (6 bases). The CDR3 has 15 residues. Germline values: CDR1 KGHSH, CDR2 LQKENI. V was clipped by 5 bases and J by 3 bases, with 11 bases between them. The CDR3 spells CASSSRDNYNSPLHF. The DNA of the CDR3 is TGTGCCAGCTCATCAAGGGACAACTATAATTCACCCCTCCACTTT.

Comments on this clonotype: A much larger clone differs by one base, so this may be a read error. This chain links TRBV20-1 with TRBJ2-5, with D possibly matching TRBD1 (6 bases). The CDR3 totals 14 residues. With 5 bases removed from V and 5 bases from J, the gap between germline ends came to 18 bases. Germline loops: CDR1 DFQATT, CDR2 SNEGSKA (reference sequence). The DNA of the CDR3 is TGCAGTGCTGGGGGCAGGGATTTGGTTGAGACCCAGTACTTC. It codes for CSAGGRDLVETQYF.

The rearrangement joins TRBV9 to TRBJ1-1; D is possibly TRBD1 (5 bases). This CDR3 is built from 13 residues. In germline, CDR1 is SGDLS, CDR2 YYNGEE. V was shortened by 2 bases and J by 2 bases, with 7 bases between the two germline ends. The CDR3: CASSVWGNTEAFF. Written as DNA, the CDR3 is TGTGCCAGCAGCGTCTGGGGCAACACTGAAGCTTTCTTT.

In its sample, this clonotype was seen many times. The chain recombines TRBV4-3 with TRBJ1-1; TRBD1 matches 9 bases. CDR1 is LGHNA and CDR2 is YSLEER in the germline V gene. The CDR3 length is 13 residues. V shed 3 bases and J 6 bases; nucleotides not matched to a gene: 2. The CDR3 nucleotides are TGCGCCAGCAGCCAGGACAGGGGTTCTGAAGCTTTCTTT. Its protein is CASSQDRGSEAFF.

The CDR3: CASSYEFSNTDTQYF. Written as DNA, the CDR3 is TGTGCCAGCAGCTACGAATTTTCGAACACAGATACGCAGTATTTT. The rearrangement uses TRBV5-8 and TRBJ2-3; D call uncertain. The germline V and J ends were trimmed by 3 bases and 2 bases, with 13 bases remaining between them. The CDR3 totals 15 residues. In germline, CDR1 is SGHTS, CDR2 YDEGEE.

This clonotype was seen at least ten times. The chain joins TRBV7-9 to TRBJ2-7, with D hard to call. Germline assignment: CDR1 SEHNR and CDR2 FQNEAQ (reference sequence). The CDR3 has 12 residues. The ends were cut back, 0 bases at V and 5 bases at J, with 5 bases in the middle. CDR3 sequence reads: CASSLAVDEQYF. The CDR3 DNA sequence: TGTGCCAGCAGCTTAGCTGTCGACGAGCAGTACTTC.

This clonotype occurred a few times. The genes are TRBV30 and TRBJ2-7; D possibly corresponds to TRBD1 (6 bases). The V gene's germline CDR1 is GTSNPN and CDR2 SVGIG (reference sequence). The V end lost 7 bases, the J end lost 2 bases, and 18 bases lay between the germline ends. The CDR3 contains 14 residues. CDR3 DNA sequence: TGTGCCTCCCATGTCCCAGGGGCACCCTACGAGCAGTACTTC. This translates into CASHVPGAPYEQYF.

This clonotype has ten or more counts. The chain uses TRBV14 and TRBJ2-7; possibly TRBD2 for D (6 bases). CDR3 length equals 14 residues. V dropped 1 base and J dropped 6 bases, with 13 bases sitting between them. Looked up from germline, CDR1 is SGHDN and CDR2 is FVKESK. The CDR3 nucleotides read TGTGCCAGCAGCCAAGCGGGAGTAGGTGCCGAGCAGTACTTC. Amino acids: CASSQAGVGAEQYF.

This clonotype was observed at least ten times. The chain is built from TRBV7-8 and TRBJ2-2; perhaps TRBD2 as D (6 bases). This CDR3 spans 12 amino acids. Germline CDR1 reads SGHVS; CDR2 reads FQNEAQ. V lost 6 bases to trimming and J lost 4 bases, with 6 bases between them. The CDR3 reads CASRGGTGELFF. The DNA of the CDR3 is TGTGCCAGCAGGGGGGGCACCGGGGAGCTGTTTTTT.

The table lists this clonotype with many counts. The chain uses TRBV4-3 and TRBJ2-3; the match to TRBD2 covers 8 bases. V gave up 2 bases and J gave up 3 bases; unmatched junction bases: 4. The germline V gene has CDR1 LGHNA and CDR2 YSLEER. The CDR3 contains 15 residues. In DNA form, the CDR3 reads TGCGCCAGCAGCCAATTCAGCGGGGGAACAGATACGCAGTATTTT. It is translated as CASSQFSGGTDTQYF.

This clonotype was counted at least ten times. This rearrangement joins TRBV28 to TRBJ1-4, with TRBD1 matching over 7 bases. The germline gives CDR1 MDHEN, CDR2 SYDVKM. Trimming removed 5 bases from V and 1 base from J; junction bases left unmatched: 7. The CDR3 spans 16 residues. The CDR3 DNA follows: TGTGCCAGCAGTCCCCGTAACAGGGGAACTAATGAAAAACTGTTTTTT. Its protein is CASSPRNRGTNEKLFF.

This clonotype has just a few counts. The V and J genes are TRBV10-2 and TRBJ2-7, with a weak D call TRBD1 (6 bases). The CDR3 spans 14 residues. Germline V gene data show CDR1 as WSHSY and CDR2 as SAAADI. V gave up 3 bases and J gave up 3 bases, with 12 bases separating them. CDR3 sequence: CASSDPGAGYEQYF. CDR3 bases: TGCGCCAGCAGTGACCCAGGGGCCGGCTACGAGCAGTACTTC.

The V call is TRBV7-2, the J call TRBJ2-7, with 9 bases aligning to TRBD1. Germline-derived CDR1 and CDR2 are SGHTA and FQGNSA. V dropped 8 bases and J dropped 0; count of bases not matched to a gene: 11. The CDR3 length is 16 residues. The CDR3 region has the DNA TGTGCCAGCCGCGACGCCGGGACAGGGCGCTCCTACGAGCAGTACTTC. Amino acid sequence: CASRDAGTGRSYEQYF. The whole variable domain, remainder taken from reference TRBV7-2 and TRBJ2-7, is GAGVSQSPSNKVTEKGKDVELRCDPISGHTALYWYRQSLGQGLEFLIYFQGNSAPDKSGLPSDRFSAERTGGSVSTLTIQRTQQEDSAVYLCASRDAGTGRSYEQYFGPGTRLTVT.

This clonotype was recorded many times. The chain's CDR3 is CASSSQGTGTHEQYF. For the CDR3, the DNA is TGTGCCAGCAGCTCCCAAGGGACAGGGACCCACGAGCAGTACTTC. The chain uses TRBV7-2 and TRBJ2-7, with 9 bases aligning to TRBD1. This CDR3 has 15 residues. Trimming cost V 4 bases and J 5 bases; bases outside gene matches: 9. Germline-derived CDR1 and CDR2 are SGHTA and FQGNSA.

This chain uses TRBV9 with TRBJ2-7; D perhaps matches TRBD1 (6 bases). This CDR3 region has 16 residues. Germline assignment: CDR1 SGDLS and CDR2 YYNGEE. V gave up 4 bases and J gave up 0 bases, with 17 bases separating them. The CDR3 protein is CASSPSGGAGSYEQYF. The CDR3, as DNA: TGTGCCAGCAGCCCCTCTGGGGGCGCCGGCTCCTACGAGCAGTACTTC.

The table lists this clonotype with a few counts. A read error is possible here, since a much larger clone lies one base away. The DNA of the CDR3 is TGCAGCCCCCGAACCCATAACACTGAAGCTTTCTTT. It codes for CSPRTHNTEAFF. The chain has TRBV29-1 and TRBJ1-1; D unresolved. The CDR3 consists of 12 residues. The ends were cut back, 8 bases at V and 2 bases at J, with 12 bases in the middle. Germline lookup yields CDR1 SQVTM and CDR2 ANQGSEA. The variable domain in full, completed from reference TRBV29-1 and TRBJ1-1, reads SAVISQKPSRDICQRGTSLTIQCQVDSQVTMMFWYRQQPGQSLTLIATANQGSEATYESGFVIDKFPISRPNLTFSTLTVSNMSPEDSSIYLCSPRTHNTEAFFGQGTRLTVV.

This clonotype was observed at least ten times. The chain has TRBV12-3 or TRBV12-4 and TRBJ2-7; 13 positions agree with TRBD2. The CDR3 is 15 amino acids. V lost 6 bases, J lost 4 bases, and 6 bases stayed unmatched. The CDR3 DNA follows: TGTGCCAGCAGCCATCCGACTAGCGGGAGGTACGAGCAGTACTTC. Translation gives CASSHPTSGRYEQYF.

This clonotype was picked up many times. V gene TRBV12-5 combines with J gene TRBJ1-5; 7 bases are shared with TRBD1. Looked up from germline, CDR1 is LGHNT and CDR2 is FRNRAP. CDR3 size: 13 residues. Trimming at V came to 5 bases and at J to 6 bases, leaving 4 bases not matched to a gene. The CDR3 loop is CASGTGVGQPQHF. The CDR3 DNA is TGTGCTAGTGGTACAGGGGTAGGTCAGCCCCAGCATTTT. The full variable domain, with the rest looked up from reference TRBV12-5 and TRBJ1-5, is DARVTQTPRHKVTEMGQEVTMRCQPILGHNTVFWYRQTMMQGLELLAYFRNRAPLDDSGMPKDRFSAEMPDATLATLKIQPSEPRDSAVYFCASGTGVGQPQHFGDGTRLSIL.